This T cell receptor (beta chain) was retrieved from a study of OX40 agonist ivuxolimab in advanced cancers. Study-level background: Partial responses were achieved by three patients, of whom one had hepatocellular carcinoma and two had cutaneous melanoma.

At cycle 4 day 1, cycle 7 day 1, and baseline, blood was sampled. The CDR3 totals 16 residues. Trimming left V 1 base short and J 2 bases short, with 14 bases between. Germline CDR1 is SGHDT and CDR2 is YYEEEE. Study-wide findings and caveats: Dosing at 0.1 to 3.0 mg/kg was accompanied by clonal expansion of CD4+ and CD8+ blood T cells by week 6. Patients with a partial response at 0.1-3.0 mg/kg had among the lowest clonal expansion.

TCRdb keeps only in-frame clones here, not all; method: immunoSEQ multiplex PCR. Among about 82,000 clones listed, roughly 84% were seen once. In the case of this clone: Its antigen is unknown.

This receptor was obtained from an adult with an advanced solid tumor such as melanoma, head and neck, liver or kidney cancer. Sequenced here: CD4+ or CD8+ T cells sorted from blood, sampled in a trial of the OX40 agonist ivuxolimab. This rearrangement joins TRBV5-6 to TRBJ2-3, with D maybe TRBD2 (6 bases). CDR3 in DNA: TGTGCCAGCAGCTTGTATGGCGGGGCGAACACAGATACGCAGTATTTT. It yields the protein CASSLYGGANTDTQYF.